The 23 T cell receptor beta chains below were found in one sample sequenced in a study of identical twins' blood T cells. Using its own MiXCR run on the 5' RACE reads, TCRdb lists one record per CDR3 protein. The sample includes around 380,000 distinct CDR3 sequences, more than 25% of them seen just once. The specimen sequenced was PBMCs. Receptors originate from a woman between 18 and 50 years old in good health.

The V call is TRBV14, the J call TRBJ2-2; no firm D call. Germline V CDR1 and CDR2: SGHDN, FVKESK. The CDR3 consists of 15 residues. V dropped 0 bases and J dropped 1 base, with 6 bases sitting between them. CDR3: CASSQDLGNTGELFF. CDR3 DNA: TGTGCCAGCAGCCAAGATTTGGGGAACACCGGGGAGCTGTTTTTT.

The chain has TRBV23-1 and TRBJ1-1, with D uncertain. TRBV23-1 is reported as an ORF; its role is uncertain. Trimming removed 3 bases at V and 7 bases at J, with 12 bases between. The CDR3 has 13 residues. This chain's CDR3 is CASSHRLLHEAFF. CDR3 sequence (DNA): TGCGCCAGCAGTCATAGACTACTACATGAAGCTTTCTTT.

As regards this clonotype: This may come from a read error, since a much larger clone is one base off. In this CDR3 the conserved last residue, phenylalanine or tryptophan, is missing, so a read error is likely. The rearrangement uses TRBV11-2 and TRBJ2-7; 12 positions match TRBD2. The J segment lost 3 bases and the V segment lost 4 bases, leaving 4 bases of the junction unmatched. Germline V gene lookup returns CDR1 SGHAT and CDR2 FQNNGV. The length of the CDR3 is 15 residues. The DNA of the CDR3 is TGTGCCAGCAGCTCCCGGACTAGCGGGGTCTACGAGCAGTACTTA. It codes for CASSSRTSGVYEQYL.

The chain uses TRBV6-6 and TRBJ2-2; D gene ambiguous. This CDR3 region has 14 residues. Trimming cost V 6 bases and J 5 bases, with 13 bases left between them. Germline CDR1 MNHNY, CDR2 SVGAGI (reference sequence). The CDR3 coding sequence is TGTGCCAGCAGCCAAGCTGTTTCGACCGGGGAGCTGTTTTTT. This encodes CASSQAVSTGELFF.

The V and J genes are TRBV20-1 and TRBJ1-6, with 8 bases lining up with TRBD1. This CDR3 has 16 residues. Trimming took 6 bases from V and 0 from J; bases not matched to a gene: 7. Per germline, CDR1 DFQATT and CDR2 SNEGSKA (reference sequence). The CDR3 reads CSARTGKNSYNSPLHF. Written as DNA, the CDR3 is TGCAGTGCCCGGACAGGGAAAAACTCCTATAATTCACCCCTCCACTTT.

The chain links TRBV20-1 to TRBJ2-2; 7 bases align to TRBD2. The ends lost 6 bases at V and 11 bases at J; junction bases unmatched: 9. CDR1 DFQATT and CDR2 SNEGSKA come from the germline V gene (reference sequence). The CDR3 runs to 12 residues. The CDR3 is CSARPGGGELFF. CDR3 coding DNA: TGCAGTGCAAGACCGGGGGGAGGCGAGCTGTTTTTT.

The V and J genes are TRBV18 and TRBJ1-5; TRBD1 matches 7 bases. Trimming at V came to 5 bases and at J to 3 bases, leaving 4 bases not matched to a gene. The CDR3 is made up of 14 amino acids. Germline values: CDR1 KGHSH, CDR2 LQKENI. This CDR3 reads CASSGTANNQPQHF. In nucleotides, the CDR3 is TGTGCCAGCTCAGGGACAGCAAACAATCAGCCCCAGCATTTT.

For the CDR3, the DNA is TGTGCCAGCAGTCCACCGGGACAGCGACTCTACACTGAAGCTTTCTTT. Protein: CASSPPGQRLYTEAFF. The chain employs TRBV27 and TRBJ1-1; TRBD1 matches 7 bases. Looked up from germline, CDR1 is MNHEY and CDR2 is SMNVEV (reference sequence). J gave up 3 bases and V 5 bases, and 12 bases lay outside the gene matches. The CDR3 covers 16 residues.

The chain has TRBV29-1 and TRBJ1-2, with unresolved D. CDR3 length equals 10 residues. Germline CDR1 reads SQVTM; CDR2 reads ANQGSEA. V lost 7 bases and J lost 3, with 6 bases in between. The CDR3: CSANDYGYTF. CDR3 DNA sequence: TGCAGCGCTAACGACTATGGCTACACCTTC.

The V gene is TRBV21-1, the J gene TRBJ2-2; the D call TRBD1 from the table was never checked on the DNA. TRBV21-1 represents a pseudogene. There are 16 residues in the CDR3. CDR3 DNA: TGTGCCAGCAGCATTATGGGAAAGGAGAACACCGGGGAGCTGTTTTTT. It specifies CASSIMGKENTGELFF.

There are many counts of this clonotype. This chain uses TRBV9 with TRBJ1-2; D is perhaps TRBD1 (5 bases). Trimming removed 2 bases at V and 5 bases at J, with 7 bases between. The V gene's germline CDR1 is SGDLS and CDR2 YYNGEE. The CDR3 extends over 12 amino acids. DNA for the CDR3: TGTGCCAGCAGCGTTACAGGTTATGGCTACACCTTC. It encodes CASSVTGYGYTF. The full variable domain, its missing parts supplied by reference TRBV9 and TRBJ1-2, is DSGVTQTPKHLITATGQRVTLRCSPRSGDLSVYWYQQSLDQGLQFLIQYYNGEERAKGNILERFSAQQFPDLHSELNLSSLELGDSALYFCASSVTGYGYTFGSGTRLTVV.

A remark on this clonotype: At one of its ends the junction is not consistent with the germline gene, which may arise from a read error. The rearrangement links TRBV5-1 to TRBJ1-2; D unclear. This CDR3 is 16 amino acids long. Per the germline V gene, CDR1 is SGHRS and CDR2 is YFSETQ. CDR3 loop: CTSSSGNLPREDGYTF. In DNA, the CDR3 is TGCACCAGCAGCTCTGGAAACCTTCCTCGGGAGGATGGCTACACCTTC.

In this sample, this clonotype turned up many times. This sequence joins TRBV19 and TRBJ2-1; 7 nucleotides agree with TRBD2. Germline V gene sequence: CDR1 LNHDA, CDR2 SQIVND (reference sequence). This CDR3 spans 15 amino acids. The trim removed 5 bases at V and 1 base at J, leaving 5 bases unmatched. Here the CDR3 reads CASSARTRSYNEQFF. DNA of the CDR3: TGTGCCAGTAGTGCTCGGACTAGGTCCTACAATGAGCAGTTCTTC.

The genes are TRBV21-1 and TRBJ1-1. TRBV21-1 is annotated as a pseudogene. The CDR3 length is 12 residues. The DNA of the CDR3 is TGTGCCAGCGGGTCCACGAACACTGAAGCTTTCTTT. As protein: CASGSTNTEAFF.

V and J are TRBV10-3 and TRBJ1-3, with D uncertain. Trimming left V 4 bases short and J 4 bases short, with 14 bases between. The germline V gene encodes CDR1 ENHRY and CDR2 SYGVKD. This CDR3 comprises 15 residues. CDR3 in amino acids: CAISGTGRQGNTIYF. The CDR3 DNA reads as TGTGCCATCAGTGGGACGGGAAGGCAAGGAAACACCATATATTTT.

This clonotype was counted at least ten times. V usage is TRBV29-1 and J usage is TRBJ1-3, with D maybe TRBD1 (6 bases). V lost 2 bases to trimming and J lost 0 bases, with 11 bases between them. The CDR3 totals 15 residues. Germline CDR1 SQVTM, CDR2 ANQGSEA. For the CDR3, the DNA is TGCAGCGTTGAAACAGGGAGAAGCTCTGGAAACACCATATATTTT. Amino acids: CSVETGRSSGNTIYF.

This chain links TRBV7-2 with TRBJ1-4, with 10 bases matching TRBD1. CDR1 is SGHTA and CDR2 is FQGNSA in the germline V gene. The CDR3 extends over 19 amino acids. Trimming took 3 bases from V and 0 from J; bases not matched to a gene: 10. CDR3: CASSLKPGQGRTTNEKLFF. DNA of the CDR3: TGTGCCAGCAGCTTGAAACCGGGACAGGGGCGAACAACTAATGAAAAACTGTTTTTT.

A few counts support this clonotype. The CDR3 DNA reads TGCAGTGCTAGAGAAGGAAGGGGGAATGAAAAACTGTTTTTT. This codes for CSAREGRGNEKLFF. The V gene is TRBV20-1, the J gene TRBJ1-4; D possibly corresponds to TRBD1 (6 bases). Trimming shortened V by 0 bases and J by 5 bases, and 10 bases separated the two germline ends. Germline V CDR1 and CDR2: DFQATT, SNEGSKA (reference sequence). There are 14 residues in the CDR3.

With respect to this clonotype: A read error is possible here, since a much larger clone lies one base away. The chain employs TRBV2 and TRBJ1-5; D is ambiguous. The CDR3 totals 13 residues. Germline V lookup: CDR1 SNHLY, CDR2 FYNNEI. DNA for the CDR3: TGTGCCAGCGAGCAGAGTAGCAATCAGCCCCAGCGTTTT. Translating it yields CASEQSSNQPQRF.

In regard to this clonotype: A much more abundant neighbour one base away suggests this may be a read error. The gene calls are TRBV27 and TRBJ1-1; 9 nucleotides agree with TRBD1. This CDR3 spans 14 amino acids. CDR1 and CDR2 from the germline V gene are MNHEY and SMNVEV (reference sequence). The CDR3 bases are TGTGCCGGCAGTTCGAAGGACAGGGGCACTGAAGCTTTCTTT. It is translated as CAGSSKDRGTEAFF.

J is TRBJ1-2 and V is TRBV20-1, with 8 nucleotides matching TRBD1. The V and J ends lost 4 bases and 4 bases, in that order; junction bases with no gene match: 8. CDR1 and CDR2 (germline): DFQATT, SNEGSKA (reference sequence). CDR3 length equals 14 residues. The CDR3: CSAKKFGTGYGYTF. The CDR3 nucleotides read TGCAGTGCTAAAAAGTTCGGGACAGGCTATGGCTACACCTTC.

This clonotype was seen only a few times. This chain links TRBV14 with TRBJ1-1, with TRBD1 as a possible D gene (6 bases). Trimming took off 5 bases at V and 4 bases at J, with 8 bases between the two ends. CDR3 length: 12 residues. Germline lookup yields CDR1 SGHDN and CDR2 FVKESK. The CDR3 loop reads CASSGQPTEAFF. The CDR3 DNA is TGTGCCAGCAGCGGACAGCCCACTGAAGCTTTCTTT.

The table lists this clonotype with a count of one. One end of the junction varies from germline; a read error may be responsible. V gene TRBV7-2 combines with J gene TRBJ1-5, with a weak D call TRBD1 (6 bases). The CDR3 consists of 15 residues. Germline V gene data show CDR1 as SGHTA and CDR2 as FQGNSA. The CDR3 loop reads CASSLYFRGDQTQHF. The CDR3 coding sequence is TGTGCCAGCAGCCTTTATTTCAGGGGAGATCAGACCCAGCATTTT.